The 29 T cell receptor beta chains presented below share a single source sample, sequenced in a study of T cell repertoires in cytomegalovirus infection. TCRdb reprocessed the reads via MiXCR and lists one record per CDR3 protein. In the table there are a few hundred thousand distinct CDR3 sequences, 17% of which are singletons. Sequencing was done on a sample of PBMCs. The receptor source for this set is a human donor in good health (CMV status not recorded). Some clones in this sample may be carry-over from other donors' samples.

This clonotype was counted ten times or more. The DNA of the CDR3 is TGTGCCAGCGGAAATCAGGGTAACAATCAGCCCCAGCATTTT. This codes for CASGNQGNNQPQHF. The chain is built from TRBV12-3 or TRBV12-4 and TRBJ1-5, with D tentatively TRBD1 (5 bases). The CDR3 is made up of 14 amino acids. V gave up 8 bases and J gave up 3 bases, with 14 bases separating them.

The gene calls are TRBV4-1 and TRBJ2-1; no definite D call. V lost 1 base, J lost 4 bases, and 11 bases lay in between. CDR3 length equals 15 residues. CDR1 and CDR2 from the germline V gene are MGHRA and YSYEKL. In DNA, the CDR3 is TGCGCCAGCAGCCAAGCGGCAAACGGATACAATGAGCAGTTCTTC. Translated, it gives CASSQAANGYNEQFF.

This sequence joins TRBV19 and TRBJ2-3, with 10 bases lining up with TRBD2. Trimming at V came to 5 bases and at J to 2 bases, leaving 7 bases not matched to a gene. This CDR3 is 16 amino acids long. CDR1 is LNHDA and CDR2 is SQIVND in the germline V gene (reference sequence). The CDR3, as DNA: TGTGCCAGTAGTCCCCTAGCGGGGGCCTCCACAGATACGCAGTATTTT. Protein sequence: CASSPLAGASTDTQYF.

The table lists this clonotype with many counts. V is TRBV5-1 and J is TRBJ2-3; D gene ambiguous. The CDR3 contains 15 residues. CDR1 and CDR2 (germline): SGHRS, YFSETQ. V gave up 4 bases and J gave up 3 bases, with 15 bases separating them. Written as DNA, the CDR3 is TGCGCCAGCAGCCTGGCTCCGGCGACTACAGATACGCAGTATTTT. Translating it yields CASSLAPATTDTQYF.

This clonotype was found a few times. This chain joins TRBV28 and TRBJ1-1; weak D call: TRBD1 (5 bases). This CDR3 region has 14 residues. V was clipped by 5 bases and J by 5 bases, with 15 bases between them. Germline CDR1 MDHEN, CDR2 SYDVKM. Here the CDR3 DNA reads TGTGCCAGCAGTATCCGTGCAGGGCGGACTGAAGCTTTCTTT. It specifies CASSIRAGRTEAFF.

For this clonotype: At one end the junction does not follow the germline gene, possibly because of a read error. The CDR3 here is CASSSWRGDSYNEQFF. DNA of the CDR3: TGTGCCAGCAGCTCTTGGCGGGGGGACTCCTACAATGAGCAGTTCTTC. This chain links TRBV5-3 with TRBJ2-1; 8 bases are shared with TRBD2. TRBV5-3 belongs to the ORF category, with a function that is uncertain. This CDR3 contains 16 residues.

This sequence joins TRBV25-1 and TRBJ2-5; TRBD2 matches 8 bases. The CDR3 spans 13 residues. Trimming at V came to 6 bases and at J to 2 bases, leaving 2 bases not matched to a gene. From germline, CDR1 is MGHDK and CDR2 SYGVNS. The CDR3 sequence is CASSRLAQETQYF. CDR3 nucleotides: TGTGCCAGCAGCCGACTAGCGCAAGAGACCCAGTACTTC.

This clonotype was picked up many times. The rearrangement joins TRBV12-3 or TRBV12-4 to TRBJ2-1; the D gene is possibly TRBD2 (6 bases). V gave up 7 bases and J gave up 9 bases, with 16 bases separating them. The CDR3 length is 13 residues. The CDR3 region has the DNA TGTGCCAGCACTCTCGTTGGGGGAGGTGAGCAGTTCTTC. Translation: CASTLVGGGEQFF.

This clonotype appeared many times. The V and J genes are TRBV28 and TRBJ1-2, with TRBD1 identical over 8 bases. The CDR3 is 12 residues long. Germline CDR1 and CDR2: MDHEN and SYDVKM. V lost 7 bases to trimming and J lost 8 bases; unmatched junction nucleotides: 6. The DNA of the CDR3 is TGTGCCAGCATCATGACAGGGGAAGGCTACACCTTC. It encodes CASIMTGEGYTF.

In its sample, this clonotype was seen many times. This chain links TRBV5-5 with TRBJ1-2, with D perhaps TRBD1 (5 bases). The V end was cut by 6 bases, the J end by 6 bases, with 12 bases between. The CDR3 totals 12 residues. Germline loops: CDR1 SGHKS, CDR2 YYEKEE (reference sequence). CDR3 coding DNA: TGTGCCAGCACGGGGACGGTCGATGGCTACACCTTC. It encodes CASTGTVDGYTF. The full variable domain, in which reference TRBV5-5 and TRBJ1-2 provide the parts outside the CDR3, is DAGVTQSPTHLIKTRGQQVTLRCSPISGHKSVSWYQQVLGQGPQFIFQYYEKEERGRGNFPDRFSARQFPNYSSELNVNALLLGDSALYLCASTGTVDGYTFGSGTRLTVV.

CDR3 region: CASSIGEYNEQFF. CDR3 DNA: TGTGCCAGTAGTATAGGGGAATACAATGAGCAGTTCTTC. J is TRBJ2-1 and V is TRBV19; D is uncertain. Germline CDR1 reads LNHDA; CDR2 reads SQIVND (reference sequence). This CDR3 has 13 amino acids. V shed 1 base and J shed 4 bases, with 5 bases lying between them.

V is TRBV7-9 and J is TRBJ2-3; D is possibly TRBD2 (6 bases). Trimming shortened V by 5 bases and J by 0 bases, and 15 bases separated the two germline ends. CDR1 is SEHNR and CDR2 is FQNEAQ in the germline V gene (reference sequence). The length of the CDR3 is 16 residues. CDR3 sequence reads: CASSPIGTSSTDTQYF. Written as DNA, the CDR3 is TGTGCCAGCAGCCCCATCGGGACTTCGAGCACAGATACGCAGTATTTT.

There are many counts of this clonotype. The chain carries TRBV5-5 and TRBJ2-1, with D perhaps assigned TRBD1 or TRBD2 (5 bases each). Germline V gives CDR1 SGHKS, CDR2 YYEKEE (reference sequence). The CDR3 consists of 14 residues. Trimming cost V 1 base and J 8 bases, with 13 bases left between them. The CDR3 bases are TGTGCCAGCAGCTTGTCCGGGACGTCTCATGAGCAGTTCTTC. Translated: CASSLSGTSHEQFF.

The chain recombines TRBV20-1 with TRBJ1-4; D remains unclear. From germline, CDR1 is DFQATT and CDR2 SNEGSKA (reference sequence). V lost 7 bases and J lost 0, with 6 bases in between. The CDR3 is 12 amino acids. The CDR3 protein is CSVGSTNEKLFF. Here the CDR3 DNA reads TGCAGTGTTGGTTCAACTAATGAAAAACTGTTTTTT.

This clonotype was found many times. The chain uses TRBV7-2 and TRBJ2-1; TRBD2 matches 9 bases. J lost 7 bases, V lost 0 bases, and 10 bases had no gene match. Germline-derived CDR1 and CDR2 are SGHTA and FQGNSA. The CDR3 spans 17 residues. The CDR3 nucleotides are TGTGCCAGCAGCTTAGCACCGGCTAGCGGGGATCTAAATGAGCAGTTCTTC. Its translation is CASSLAPASGDLNEQFF.

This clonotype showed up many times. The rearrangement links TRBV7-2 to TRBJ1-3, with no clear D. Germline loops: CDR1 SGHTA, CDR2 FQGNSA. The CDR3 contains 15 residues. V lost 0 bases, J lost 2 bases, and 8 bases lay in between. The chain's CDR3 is CASSLADSAGNTIYF. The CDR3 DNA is TGTGCCAGCAGCTTAGCTGATTCGGCTGGAAACACCATATATTTT.

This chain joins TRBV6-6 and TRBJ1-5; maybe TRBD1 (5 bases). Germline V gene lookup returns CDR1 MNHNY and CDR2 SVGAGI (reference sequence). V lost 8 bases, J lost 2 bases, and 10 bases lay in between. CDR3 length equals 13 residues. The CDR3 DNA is TGTGCCAGCGGTGGAGGGGGCAATCAGCCCCAGCATTTT. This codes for CASGGGGNQPQHF.

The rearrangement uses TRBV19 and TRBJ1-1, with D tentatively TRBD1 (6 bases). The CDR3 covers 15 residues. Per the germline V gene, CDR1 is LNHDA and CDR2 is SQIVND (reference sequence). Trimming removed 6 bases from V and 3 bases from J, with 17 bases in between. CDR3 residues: CASRDTWGLDTEAFF. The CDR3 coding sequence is TGTGCCAGTAGGGACACCTGGGGGCTGGACACTGAAGCTTTCTTT. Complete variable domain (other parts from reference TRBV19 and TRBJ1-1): DGGITQSPKYLFRKEGQNVTLSCEQNLNHDAMYWYRQDPGQGLRLIYYSQIVNDFQKGDIAEGYSVSREKKESFPLTVTSAQKNPTAFYLCASRDTWGLDTEAFFGQGTRLTVV.

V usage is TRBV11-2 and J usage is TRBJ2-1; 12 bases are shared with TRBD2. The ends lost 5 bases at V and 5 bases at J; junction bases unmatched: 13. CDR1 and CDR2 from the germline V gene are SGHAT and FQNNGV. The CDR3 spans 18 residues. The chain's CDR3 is CASSPGLAGLPGHNEQFF. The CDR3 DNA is TGTGCCAGCAGCCCTGGACTAGCGGGGCTCCCGGGGCACAATGAGCAGTTCTTC.

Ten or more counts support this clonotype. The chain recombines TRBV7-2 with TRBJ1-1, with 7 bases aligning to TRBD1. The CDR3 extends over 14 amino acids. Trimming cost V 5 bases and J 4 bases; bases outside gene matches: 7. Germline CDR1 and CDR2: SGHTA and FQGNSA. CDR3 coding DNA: TGTGCCAGCAGCCCCCAGGGGGTAAGCACTGAAGCTTTCTTT. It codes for CASSPQGVSTEAFF.

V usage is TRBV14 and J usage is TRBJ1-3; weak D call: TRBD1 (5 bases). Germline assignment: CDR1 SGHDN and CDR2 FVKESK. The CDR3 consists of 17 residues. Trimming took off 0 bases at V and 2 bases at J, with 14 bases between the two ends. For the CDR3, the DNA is TGTGCCAGCAGCCAAGATCGGATAGGGGCGACTGGAAACACCATATATTTT. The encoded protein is CASSQDRIGATGNTIYF.

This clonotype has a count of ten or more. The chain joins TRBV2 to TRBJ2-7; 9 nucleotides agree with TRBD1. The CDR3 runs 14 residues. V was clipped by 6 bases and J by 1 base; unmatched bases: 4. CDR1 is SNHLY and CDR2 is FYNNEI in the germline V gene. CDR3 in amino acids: CASRAGTGSYEQYF. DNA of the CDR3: TGTGCCAGCAGGGCCGGGACAGGGTCCTACGAGCAGTACTTC.

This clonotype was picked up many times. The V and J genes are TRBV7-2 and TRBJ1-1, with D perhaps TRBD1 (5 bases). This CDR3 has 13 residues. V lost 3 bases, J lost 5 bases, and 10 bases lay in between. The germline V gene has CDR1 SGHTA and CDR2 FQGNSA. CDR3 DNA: TGTGCCAGCAGCTTGGACGAGGGGACTGAAGCTTTCTTT. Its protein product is CASSLDEGTEAFF.

The CDR3 here is CASSQEFRTEANEKLFF. CDR3 sequence (DNA): TGCGCCAGCAGCCAAGAATTTAGGACAGAGGCTAATGAAAAACTGTTTTTT. The chain carries TRBV4-1 and TRBJ1-4; possibly TRBD1 for D (6 bases). The V end was cut by 0 bases, the J end by 3 bases, with 14 bases between. CDR1 MGHRA and CDR2 YSYEKL come from the germline V gene. The CDR3 is 17 amino acids.

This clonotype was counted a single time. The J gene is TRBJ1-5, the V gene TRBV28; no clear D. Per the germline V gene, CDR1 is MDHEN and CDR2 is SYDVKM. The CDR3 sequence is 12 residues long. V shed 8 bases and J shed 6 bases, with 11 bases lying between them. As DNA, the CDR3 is TGTGCCAGCGGTGGTAAGATTCAGCCCCAGCATTTT. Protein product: CASGGKIQPQHF.

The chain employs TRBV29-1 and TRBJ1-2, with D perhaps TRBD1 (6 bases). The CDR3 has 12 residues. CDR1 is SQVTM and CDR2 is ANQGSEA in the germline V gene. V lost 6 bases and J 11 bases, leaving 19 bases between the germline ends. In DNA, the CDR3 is TGCAGCGTAGACGACAGGACCGACAGGTACACCTTC. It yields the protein CSVDDRTDRYTF.

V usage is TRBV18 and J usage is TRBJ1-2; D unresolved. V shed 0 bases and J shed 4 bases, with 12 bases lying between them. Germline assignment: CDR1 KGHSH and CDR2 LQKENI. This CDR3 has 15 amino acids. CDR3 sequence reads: CASSPPLPVGYGYTF. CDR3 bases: TGTGCCAGCTCACCACCTTTACCAGTCGGCTATGGCTACACCTTC.

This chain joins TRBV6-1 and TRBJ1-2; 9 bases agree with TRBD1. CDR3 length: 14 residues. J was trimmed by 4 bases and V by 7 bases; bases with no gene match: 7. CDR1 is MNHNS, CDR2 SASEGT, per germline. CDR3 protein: CASTPGTGTYGYTF. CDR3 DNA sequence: TGTGCCAGCACTCCCGGGACAGGGACCTATGGCTACACCTTC.

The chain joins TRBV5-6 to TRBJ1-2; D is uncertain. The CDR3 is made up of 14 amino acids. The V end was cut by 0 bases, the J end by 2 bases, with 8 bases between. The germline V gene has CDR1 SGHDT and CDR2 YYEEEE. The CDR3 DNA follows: TGTGCCAGCAGCTTGGACACCGTGAACTATGGCTACACCTTC. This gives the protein CASSLDTVNYGYTF.